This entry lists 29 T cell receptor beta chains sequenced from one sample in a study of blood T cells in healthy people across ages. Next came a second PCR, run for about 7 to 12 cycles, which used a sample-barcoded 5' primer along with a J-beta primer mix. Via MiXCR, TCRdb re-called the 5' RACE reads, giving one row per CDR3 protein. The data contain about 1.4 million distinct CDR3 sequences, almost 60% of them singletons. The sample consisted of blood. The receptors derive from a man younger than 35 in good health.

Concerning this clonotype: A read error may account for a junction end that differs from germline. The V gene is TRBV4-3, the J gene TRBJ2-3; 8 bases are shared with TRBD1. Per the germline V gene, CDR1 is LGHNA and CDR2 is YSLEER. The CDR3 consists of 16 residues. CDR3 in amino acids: CAGSQETGEETDTQYF. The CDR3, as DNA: TGCGCCGGCAGCCAAGAGACAGGGGAGGAGACAGATACGCAGTATTTT.

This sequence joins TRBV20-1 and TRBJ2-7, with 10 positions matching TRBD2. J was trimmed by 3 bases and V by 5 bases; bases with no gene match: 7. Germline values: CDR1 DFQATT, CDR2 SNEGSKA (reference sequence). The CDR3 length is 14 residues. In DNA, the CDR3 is TGCAGTGCTCCTCCCGGGACTAGCGTCTACGAGCAGTACTTC. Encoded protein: CSAPPGTSVYEQYF.

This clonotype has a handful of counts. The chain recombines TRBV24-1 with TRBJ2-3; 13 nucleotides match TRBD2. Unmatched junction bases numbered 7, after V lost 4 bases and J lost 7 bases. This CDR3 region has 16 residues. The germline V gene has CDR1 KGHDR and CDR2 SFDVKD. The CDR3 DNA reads TGTGCCACCAGTGACCCCGGACTAGCGGGGGCAAATACGCAGTATTTT. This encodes CATSDPGLAGANTQYF.

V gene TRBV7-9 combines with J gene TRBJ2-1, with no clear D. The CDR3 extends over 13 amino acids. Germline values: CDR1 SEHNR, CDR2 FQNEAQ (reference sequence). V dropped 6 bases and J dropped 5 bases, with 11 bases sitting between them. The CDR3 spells CASSHLPDNEQFF. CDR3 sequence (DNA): TGTGCCAGCAGTCACTTACCGGACAATGAGCAGTTCTTC.

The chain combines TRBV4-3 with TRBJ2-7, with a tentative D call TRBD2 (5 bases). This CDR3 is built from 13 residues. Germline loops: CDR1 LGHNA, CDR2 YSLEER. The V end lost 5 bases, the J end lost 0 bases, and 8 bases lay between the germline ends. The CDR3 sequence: CASSTEVSYEQYF. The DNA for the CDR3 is TGCGCCAGCAGCACGGAGGTCTCCTACGAGCAGTACTTC.

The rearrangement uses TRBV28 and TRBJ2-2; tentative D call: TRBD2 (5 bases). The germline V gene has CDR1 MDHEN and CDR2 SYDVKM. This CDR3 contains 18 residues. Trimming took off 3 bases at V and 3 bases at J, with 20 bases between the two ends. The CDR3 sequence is CASSFPLGSDDHTGELFF. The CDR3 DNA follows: TGTGCCAGCAGTTTCCCACTAGGCAGCGACGATCACACCGGGGAGCTGTTTTTT.

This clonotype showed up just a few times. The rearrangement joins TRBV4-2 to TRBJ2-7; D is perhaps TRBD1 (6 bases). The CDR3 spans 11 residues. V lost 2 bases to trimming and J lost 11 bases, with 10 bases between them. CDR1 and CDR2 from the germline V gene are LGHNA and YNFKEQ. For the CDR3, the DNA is TGTGCCAGCAGCCAATCAGGGGACGAGTACTTC. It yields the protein CASSQSGDEYF.

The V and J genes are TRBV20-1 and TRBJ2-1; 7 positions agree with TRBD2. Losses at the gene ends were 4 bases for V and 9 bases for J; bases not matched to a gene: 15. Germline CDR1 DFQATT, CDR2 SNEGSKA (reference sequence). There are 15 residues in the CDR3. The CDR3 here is CSANPGGGNGSEQFF. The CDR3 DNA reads TGCAGTGCTAATCCGGGGGGAGGGAACGGGAGTGAGCAGTTCTTC.

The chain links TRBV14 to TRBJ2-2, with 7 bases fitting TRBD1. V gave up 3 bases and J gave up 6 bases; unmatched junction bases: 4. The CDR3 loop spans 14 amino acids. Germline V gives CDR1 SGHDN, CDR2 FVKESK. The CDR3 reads CASSQSQGAGELFF. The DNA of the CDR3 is TGTGCCAGCAGCCAGAGCCAGGGGGCCGGGGAGCTGTTTTTT.

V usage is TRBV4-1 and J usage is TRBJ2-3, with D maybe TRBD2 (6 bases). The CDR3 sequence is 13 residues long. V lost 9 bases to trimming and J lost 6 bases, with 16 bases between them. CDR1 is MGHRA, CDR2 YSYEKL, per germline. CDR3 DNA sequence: TGCGCCAGTAGGGATCTAGCGTTTGATACGCAGTATTTT. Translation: CASRDLAFDTQYF.

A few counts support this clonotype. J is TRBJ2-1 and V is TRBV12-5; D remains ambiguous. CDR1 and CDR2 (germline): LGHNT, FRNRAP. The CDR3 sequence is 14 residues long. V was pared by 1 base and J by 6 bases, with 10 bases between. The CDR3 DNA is TGTGCTAGTGGTTTGGAAGGCTTGGGCAATGAGCAGTTCTTC. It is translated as CASGLEGLGNEQFF.

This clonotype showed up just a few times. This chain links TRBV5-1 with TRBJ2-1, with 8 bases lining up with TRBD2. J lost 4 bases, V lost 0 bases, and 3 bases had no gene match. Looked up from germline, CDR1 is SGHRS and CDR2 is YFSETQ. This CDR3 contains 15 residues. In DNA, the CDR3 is TGCGCCAGCAGCTTGGGTAGCGGGACTTACAATGAGCAGTTCTTC. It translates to CASSLGSGTYNEQFF.

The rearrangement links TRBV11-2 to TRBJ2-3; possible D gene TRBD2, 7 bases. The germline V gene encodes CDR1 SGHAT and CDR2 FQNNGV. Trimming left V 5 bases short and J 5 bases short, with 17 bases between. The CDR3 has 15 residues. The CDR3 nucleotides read TGTGCCAGCAGCAGGGGGGGAGGGTTGGAAGATACGCAGTATTTT. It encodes CASSRGGGLEDTQYF.

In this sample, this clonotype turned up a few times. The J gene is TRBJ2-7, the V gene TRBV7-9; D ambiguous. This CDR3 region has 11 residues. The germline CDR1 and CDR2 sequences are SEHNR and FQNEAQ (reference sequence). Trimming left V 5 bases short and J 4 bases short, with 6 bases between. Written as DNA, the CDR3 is TGTGCCAGCAGCCACCCATACGAGCAGTACTTC. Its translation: CASSHPYEQYF. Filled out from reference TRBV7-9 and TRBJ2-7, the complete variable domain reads DTGVSQNPRHKITKRGQNVTFRCDPISEHNRLYWYRQTLGQGPEFLTYFQNEAQLEKSRLLSDRFSAERPKGSFSTLEIQRTEQGDSAMYLCASSHPYEQYFGPGTRLTVT.

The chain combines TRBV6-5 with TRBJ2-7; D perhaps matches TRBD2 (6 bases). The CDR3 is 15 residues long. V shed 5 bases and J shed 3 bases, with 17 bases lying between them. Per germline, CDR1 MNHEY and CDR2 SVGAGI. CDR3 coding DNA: TGTGCCAGCAGTGAGACGGGAGCCGTTCACTACGAGCAGTACTTC. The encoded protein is CASSETGAVHYEQYF.

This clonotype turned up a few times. CDR3 bases: TGTGCCAGCACCCGGACAGACACAGATACGCAGTATTTT. Translation gives CASTRTDTDTQYF. The gene calls are TRBV6-2 or TRBV6-3 and TRBJ2-3; maybe TRBD1 (6 bases). V was cut by 7 bases and J by 2 bases, with 10 bases left in between. CDR3 length: 13 residues. Germline loops: CDR1 MNHEY, CDR2 SVGEGT.

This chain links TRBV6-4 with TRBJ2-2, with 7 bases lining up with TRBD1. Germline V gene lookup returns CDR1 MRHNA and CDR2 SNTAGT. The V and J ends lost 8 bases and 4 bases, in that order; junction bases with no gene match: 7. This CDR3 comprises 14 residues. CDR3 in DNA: TGTGCCAGCCAAGGGACAGCGAGCACCGGGGAGCTGTTTTTT. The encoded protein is CASQGTASTGELFF.

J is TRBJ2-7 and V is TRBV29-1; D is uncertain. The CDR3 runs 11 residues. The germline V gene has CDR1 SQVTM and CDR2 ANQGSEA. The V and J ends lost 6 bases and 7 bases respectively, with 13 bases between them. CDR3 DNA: TGCAGCGTCACCCCCAGCAATGAGCAGTACTTC. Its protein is CSVTPSNEQYF.

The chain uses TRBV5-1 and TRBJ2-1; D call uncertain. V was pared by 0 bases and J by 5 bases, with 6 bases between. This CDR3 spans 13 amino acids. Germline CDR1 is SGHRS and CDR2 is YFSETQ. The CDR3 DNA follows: TGCGCCAGCAGCTTGGCAGAACACAATGAGCAGTTCTTC. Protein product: CASSLAEHNEQFF.

The CDR3 DNA reads TGTGCCAGCAGCTTGATCGGGGTCGGCTCCTACAATGAGCAGTTCTTC. Residues: CASSLIGVGSYNEQFF. The genes are TRBV7-9 and TRBJ2-1; weak D call: TRBD2 (5 bases). This CDR3 contains 16 residues. Germline V gene lookup returns CDR1 SEHNR and CDR2 FQNEAQ (reference sequence). The V and J ends lost 3 bases and 0 bases respectively, with 12 bases between them.

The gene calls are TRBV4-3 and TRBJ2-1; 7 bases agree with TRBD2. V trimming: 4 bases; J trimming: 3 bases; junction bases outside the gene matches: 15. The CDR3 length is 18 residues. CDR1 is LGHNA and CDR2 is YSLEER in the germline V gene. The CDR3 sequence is CASSRSGLGGIVYNEQFF. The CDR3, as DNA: TGCGCCAGCAGCCGATCGGGGTTGGGGGGGATCGTCTACAATGAGCAGTTCTTC.

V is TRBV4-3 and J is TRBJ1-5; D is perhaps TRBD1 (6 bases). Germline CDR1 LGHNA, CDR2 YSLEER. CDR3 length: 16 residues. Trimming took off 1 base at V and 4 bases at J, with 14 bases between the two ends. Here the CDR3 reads CASSQGVGQLNQPQHF. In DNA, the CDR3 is TGCGCCAGCAGCCAAGGCGTCGGACAGCTAAATCAGCCCCAGCATTTT.

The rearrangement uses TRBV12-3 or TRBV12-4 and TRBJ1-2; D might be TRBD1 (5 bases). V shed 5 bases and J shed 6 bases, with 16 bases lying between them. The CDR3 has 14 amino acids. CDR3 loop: CASSLRRGGDGYTF. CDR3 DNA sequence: TGTGCCAGCAGTCTCCGACGGGGCGGGGATGGCTACACCTTC.

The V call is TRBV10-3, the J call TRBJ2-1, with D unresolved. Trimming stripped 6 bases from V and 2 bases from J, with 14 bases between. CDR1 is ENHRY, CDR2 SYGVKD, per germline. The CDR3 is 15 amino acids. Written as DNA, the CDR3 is TGTGCCATCAGCAAGAAATACGACACCTACAATGAGCAGTTCTTC. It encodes CAISKKYDTYNEQFF.

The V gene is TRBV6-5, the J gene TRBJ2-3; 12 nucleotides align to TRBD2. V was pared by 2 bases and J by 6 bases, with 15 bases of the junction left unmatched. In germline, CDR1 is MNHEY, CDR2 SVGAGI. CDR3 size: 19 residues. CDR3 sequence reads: CASSYAPHLRLAGDDTQYF. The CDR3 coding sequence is TGTGCCAGCAGTTACGCCCCGCACCTAAGACTAGCGGGAGATGATACGCAGTATTTT.

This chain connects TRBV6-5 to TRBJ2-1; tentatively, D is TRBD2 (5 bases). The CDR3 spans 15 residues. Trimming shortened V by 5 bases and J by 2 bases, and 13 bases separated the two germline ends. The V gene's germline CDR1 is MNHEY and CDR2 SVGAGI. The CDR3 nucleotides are TGTGCCAGCAGTGCCGCTAGCCGACCCTACAATGAGCAGTTCTTC. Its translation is CASSAASRPYNEQFF.

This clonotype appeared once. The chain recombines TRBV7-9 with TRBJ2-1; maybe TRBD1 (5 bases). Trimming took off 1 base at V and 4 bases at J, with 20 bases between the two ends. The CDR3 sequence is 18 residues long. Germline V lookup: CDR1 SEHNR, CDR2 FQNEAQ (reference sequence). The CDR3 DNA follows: TGTGCCAGCAGCTTAGACGGACACCCTGGTTTTCGGTACAATGAGCAGTTCTTC. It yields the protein CASSLDGHPGFRYNEQFF.

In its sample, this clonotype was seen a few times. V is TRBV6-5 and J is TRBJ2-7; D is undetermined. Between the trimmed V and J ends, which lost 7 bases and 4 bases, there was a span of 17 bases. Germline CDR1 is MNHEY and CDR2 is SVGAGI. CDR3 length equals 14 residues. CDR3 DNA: TGTGCCAGCACCCTCCACGCTGGTTTTTACGAGCAGTACTTC. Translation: CASTLHAGFYEQYF.

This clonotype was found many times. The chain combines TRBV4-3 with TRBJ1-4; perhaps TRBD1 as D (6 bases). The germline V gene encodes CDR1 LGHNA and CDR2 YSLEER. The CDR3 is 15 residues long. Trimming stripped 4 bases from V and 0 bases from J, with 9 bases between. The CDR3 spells CASSRYRATNEKLFF. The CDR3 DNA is TGCGCCAGCAGCCGGTACAGGGCAACTAATGAAAAACTGTTTTTT.